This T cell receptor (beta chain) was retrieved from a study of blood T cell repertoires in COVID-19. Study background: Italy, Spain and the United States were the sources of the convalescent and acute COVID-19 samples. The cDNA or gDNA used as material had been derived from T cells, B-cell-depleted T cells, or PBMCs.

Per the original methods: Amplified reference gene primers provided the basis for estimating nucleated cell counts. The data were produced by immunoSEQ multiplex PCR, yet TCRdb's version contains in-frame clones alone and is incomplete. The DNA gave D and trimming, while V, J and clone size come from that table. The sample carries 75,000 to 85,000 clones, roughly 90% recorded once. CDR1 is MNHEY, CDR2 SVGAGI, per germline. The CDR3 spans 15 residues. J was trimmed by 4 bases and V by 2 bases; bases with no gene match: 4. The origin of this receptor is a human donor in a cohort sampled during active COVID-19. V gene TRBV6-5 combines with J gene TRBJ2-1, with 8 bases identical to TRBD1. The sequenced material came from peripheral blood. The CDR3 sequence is CASSYQGAAYNEQFF. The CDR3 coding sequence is TGTGCCAGCAGTTACCAGGGGGCGGCATACAATGAGCAGTTCTTC.